The T cell receptor beta chain under discussion was sequenced for a study of T cell responses to AZD1222 COVID-19 vaccine. Study-wide points: There were repertoire samples only from the period after the peak T cell response. Mostly white British, mostly female donors; authors suggested clonal diversity may be underestimated. An increase in Spike-specific TCR breadth and depth was observed after two AZD1222 doses.

As to this clone: Its antigen is still unknown.

Generated by immunoSEQ multiplex PCR, the TCRdb table keeps only in-frame clones and is missing some. The sample lists tens of thousands of clones, around 93% occurring once. Material: peripheral blood, obtained 28 days after the second AZD1222 dose. This receptor was obtained from an adult who received the AZD1222 COVID-19 vaccine.

CDR3 nucleotides: TGCGCCAGCAGCCCCCATACTATAGCGGGAGGGAGCACCGGGGAGCTGTTTTTT. It encodes CASSPHTIAGGSTGELFF. The chain employs TRBV5-1 and TRBJ2-2; 11 bases agree with TRBD2. Germline loops: CDR1 SGHRS, CDR2 YFSETQ. J was trimmed by 4 bases and V by 4 bases; bases with no gene match: 12. This CDR3 comprises 18 residues.